This T cell receptor beta chain was found in a study of a mutant IDH1 vaccine in newly diagnosed glioma. On the study more broadly: Every participant had undergone radiotherapy, temozolomide, or both before, and most underwent both.

Documented time point: week 11, during vaccination. What each vaccine dose contained was 300 ug of mutant IDH1 20-mer peptide, accompanied by topical imiquimod. Donors had new IDH1-mutant astrocytomas of WHO grade 3 or 4 (ATRX-lost). Regarding the study as a whole: Pseudoprogression appeared independent of alterations in top peripheral clonotypes. Patients showed vaccine-induced immune responses at a rate of roughly 93%.

CDR3 length equals 12 residues. Trimming took 6 bases from V and 6 from J, leaving 11 bases between them. The V gene's germline CDR1 is MGHDK and CDR2 SYGVNS. Some clones are missing from TCRdb's copy, which holds only in-frame ones; the method was immunoSEQ multiplex PCR. The sample includes 30,000 to 40,000 clones, roughly 84% of them seen just once. A remark on this clone: The antigen remains unidentified.

The sequences come from PBMCs, collected from a glioma patient whose treatment included an IDH1 peptide vaccine. This rearrangement joins TRBV25-1 to TRBJ1-2, with a possible D match to TRBD1 (6 bases). This TCR came from a man aged 40-49 years with glioma. The CDR3 region is CASRNRADGYTF. The CDR3 coding sequence is TGTGCCAGCAGGAACAGGGCTGATGGCTACACCTTC.